This TCR beta chain was captured in a study of cytomegalovirus exposure and HLA in healthy donors. Study summary: The 110 or so validation repertoires used a platform that matched the one used for the approximately 620 first-cohort repertoires, as a later analysis reported.

Germline loops: CDR1 LGHNA, CDR2 YNFKEQ. Trimming left V 1 base short and J 4 bases short, with 13 bases between. The CDR3 consists of 16 residues. The protocol was immunoSEQ multiplex PCR, while the TCRdb copy is restricted to in-frame clones and leaves out a portion. The sample has about 65,000 clones, just over 90% seen once; the top ten hold 1.3%. As concerns this clone: Its cognate antigen is unknown.

General study results and limits: The authors listed 150 or so TCR beta chains as cytomegalovirus-associated.

The clonotype originates from a woman between 18 and 29 years old in good health and CMV-seronegative. V gene TRBV4-2 combines with J gene TRBJ2-2, with D perhaps TRBD1 (6 bases). Specimen: PBMCs. Here the CDR3 DNA reads TGTGCCAGCAGCCAAGGGACAGCGAGAGGCACCGGGGAGCTGTTTTTT. Its translation: CASSQGTARGTGELFF.